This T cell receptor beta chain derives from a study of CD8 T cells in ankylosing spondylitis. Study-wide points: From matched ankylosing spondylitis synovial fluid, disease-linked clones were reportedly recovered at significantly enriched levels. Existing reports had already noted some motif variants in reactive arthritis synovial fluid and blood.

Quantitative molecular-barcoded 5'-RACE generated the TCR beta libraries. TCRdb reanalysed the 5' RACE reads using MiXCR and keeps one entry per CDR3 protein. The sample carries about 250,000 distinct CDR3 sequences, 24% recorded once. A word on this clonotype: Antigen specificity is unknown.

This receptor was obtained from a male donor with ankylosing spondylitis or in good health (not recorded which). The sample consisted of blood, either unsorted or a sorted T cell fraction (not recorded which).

The CDR3 here is CASSLHGDNTGELFF. As DNA, the CDR3 is TGTGCCAGCAGCTTACATGGGGATAACACCGGGGAGCTGTTTTTT. The V gene is TRBV7-9, the J gene TRBJ2-2; D is unresolved. Germline V gene lookup returns CDR1 SEHNR and CDR2 FQNEAQ (reference sequence). Between the trimmed V and J ends, which lost 2 bases and 2 bases, there was a span of 9 bases. The CDR3 is made up of 15 amino acids.